This T cell receptor beta chain was identified in a study of chemoradiotherapy in HPV16-positive cancers (dated by TCRdb to the early 2020s). About the study as a whole: Candidate HPV-specific T-cell clones and common TCR motifs were defined through functional T-cell assays on cells from a couple of HPV16-positive patients. The study set out to ask whether T-cell immunity against the HPV oncoproteins E6 and E7 changes over the course of chemoradiotherapy and whether that immunity affects survival. The candidate HPV-specific TCRs and motifs were subsequently tracked in TCR repertoires obtained from some 80 patients with HPV-related cancers.

Because repertoires were sampled repeatedly during chemoradiotherapy, clonal expansion in the tumor microenvironment could be followed. A distance of 12 bases separates the germline ends of V and J, which lose 5 bases and 3 bases respectively. CDR1 and CDR2 are drawn from the germline V gene (reference sequence): SGHKS, YYEKEE. The CDR3 measures 13 amino acids from cysteine to phenylalanine. The sequence is cut down to CDR3 DNA, 39 bases in frame from base 1. Library preparation was by the immunoSEQ multiplex PCR assay. TCRdb stores this immuneACCESS table with in-frame sequences only. Part of the clones is absent; in the studies checked, under half of the shortfall reflects unresolved V genes, and no reason is known for the rest. The sample table records around 8,800 clones; roughly 84% of these occur just once. The ten biggest clones cover more than 2.5% of the sample. Regarding this clone: The antigen this receptor binds is unknown. The input lacks base qualities; no much larger clone sits a single base away.

The paper as a whole reports these results and caveats: Improved recurrence-free survival in HPV16-positive patients was associated with expansion of HPV-responsive T cells during chemoradiotherapy. Expansion of candidate HPV-specific clones and E7-related TCR motifs was observed in the tumor microenvironment during treatment, whereas no such expansion was observed for non-HPV-specific T cells. The functional definition of HPV-specific T cells came from only a couple of HPV16-positive patients, and the survival association was reported for HPV16-positive patients.

Material: tumor tissue, obtained from a patient who underwent chemoradiotherapy. The rearrangement combines TRBV5-5 with TRBJ2-7; a weak D assignment points to TRBD1 (6 bases agree). The receptor was derived from a human donor with HPV-associated anogenital cancer. The CDR3 is CASRSGTLYEQYF. The nucleotides are TGTGCCAGCAGATCCGGGACACTCTACGAGCAGTACTTC.